This T cell receptor (beta chain) was found in a study of T cells in Graves' hyperthyroidism and ophthalmopathy. Amplification of TCR beta CDR3 regions used RNA as the template. When the TCR CDR3 underwent first-round RT-PCR, the HTBI primer set was used. MiXCR, run by TCRdb on the multiplex PCR reads, gives a single entry per CDR3 protein. The data hold 600,000 to 650,000 distinct CDR3 sequences, with 16% observed a single time. V lost 5 bases and J 5 bases, leaving 13 bases between the germline ends. The CDR3 totals 13 residues. The germline V gene encodes CDR1 MDHEN and CDR2 SYDVKM. This clonotype was seen ten or more times.

The chain couples TRBV28 to TRBJ2-7, with a weak D call TRBD2 (5 bases). The sequenced sample was blood. The sequence was obtained from a woman aged 30 to 39 with Graves' hyperthyroidism. The CDR3: CASSPLGGNEQYF. The DNA of the CDR3 is TGTGCCAGCAGTCCCTTAGGAGGAAACGAGCAGTACTTC.